The 5 T cell receptor beta chains below come from one sample, sequenced in a study of identical twins listed by TCRdb under 2016. Library generation was performed with 5' RACE. The run used an Illumina HiSeq 2000. TCRdb applied fastp at Q25 and MiXCR to the public reads, then kept only in-frame beta chains. Every distinct CDR3 protein forms one entry, paired with its most common genes and DNA. This sample gives 130,000 to 150,000 distinct CDR3 sequences in total; roughly 3.5% of them show up just once. Roughly 8% of the sample lies in the top ten. Source material: memory T cells sorted from blood. In the paper's terms, the cell subset or site label means: CD45RO+ enriched T cells. These receptor sequences come from a man aged 18 to 29 in good health.

This clonotype occurred a few times. This chain's CDR3 is CASGRLAGTIRMQFF. In DNA form, the CDR3 reads TGCGCCAGCGGCCGACTAGCGGGAACGATCCGAATGCAGTTCTTC. The chain uses TRBV23-1 and TRBJ2-1; 11 nucleotides agree with TRBD2. TRBV23-1 is designated an ORF whose function remains uncertain. This CDR3 has 15 amino acids. Losses at the gene ends were 8 bases for V and 12 bases for J; bases not matched to a gene: 15.

This clonotype was seen at least ten times. The V gene is TRBV27, the J gene TRBJ2-5; D might be TRBD1 (6 bases). The CDR3 spans 14 residues. The V end was cut by 3 bases, the J end by 5 bases, with 13 bases between. Germline loops: CDR1 MNHEY, CDR2 SMNVEV (reference sequence). CDR3 residues: CASSFYGQIETQYF. In nucleotides, the CDR3 is TGTGCCAGCAGTTTCTACGGACAGATTGAGACCCAGTACTTC.

This clonotype has ten or more counts. J is TRBJ2-3 and V is TRBV15; TRBD2 aligns across 12 bases. The trim removed 0 bases at V and 6 bases at J, leaving 7 bases unmatched. The germline V gene encodes CDR1 LNHNV and CDR2 YYDKDF (reference sequence). The CDR3 spans 17 residues. In nucleotides, the CDR3 is TGTGCCACCAGCAGAGATGGCCTAGCGGGAGGGGGGGATACGCAGTATTTT. Encoded protein: CATSRDGLAGGGDTQYF.

There are many counts of this clonotype. The chain combines TRBV6-1 with TRBJ2-5, with 8 bases identical to TRBD1. The CDR3 is 16 amino acids. CDR1 MNHNS and CDR2 SASEGT come from the germline V gene. With 7 bases clipped from V and 4 bases from J, the junction kept 14 bases outside the gene matches. CDR3 amino acids: CASTGFPTGGGETQYF. The DNA for the CDR3 is TGTGCCAGCACCGGCTTCCCCACAGGGGGAGGAGAGACCCAGTACTTC.

The table lists this clonotype with many counts. The CDR3, as DNA: TGTGCCACCAGCGGGGGAAGCACAGATACGCAGTATTTT. Protein sequence: CATSGGSTDTQYF. The rearrangement links TRBV15 to TRBJ2-3; D may correspond to TRBD1 or TRBD2 (5 bases each). This CDR3 region has 13 residues. V lost 5 bases, J lost 0 bases, and 6 bases lay in between. CDR1 and CDR2 from the germline V gene are LNHNV and YYDKDF (reference sequence).